These 25 T cell receptor beta chains came from one sample sequenced in a study of OX40 agonist ivuxolimab in advanced cancers. The protocol was immunoSEQ multiplex PCR, while the TCRdb copy is restricted to in-frame clones and leaves out a portion. The sample gives 77,000 or so clones, around 87% of which show up once; more than 0.5% is in the top ten. Sequenced material: CD4+ or CD8+ T cells sorted from blood, taken in a trial of the OX40 agonist ivuxolimab. These receptor sequences come from an adult with an advanced solid tumor such as melanoma, head and neck, liver or kidney cancer.

CDR3 loop: CASSPKVTSGGTGELFF. The CDR3 DNA follows: TGTGCCAGCAGCCCTAAAGTGACTAGCGGGGGCACCGGGGAGCTGTTTTTT. The V and J genes are TRBV5-4 and TRBJ2-2; 12 bases agree with TRBD2. J gave up 4 bases and V 4 bases, and 8 bases lay outside the gene matches. The germline gives CDR1 SGHNT, CDR2 YYREEE (reference sequence). The CDR3 has 17 residues.

This clone is a singleton in its sample. The rearrangement uses TRBV6-1 and TRBJ1-6; TRBD1 matches 7 bases. Germline V gene lookup returns CDR1 MNHNS and CDR2 SASEGT. After removal of 2 bases from V and 5 bases from J, the junction contained 3 bases not matched to a gene. This CDR3 is built from 15 residues. Here the CDR3 DNA reads TGTGCCAGCAGTGAAAAGGGGGCAGATAATTCACCCCTCCACTTT. Its protein is CASSEKGADNSPLHF.

This clone was seen a single time. The V gene is TRBV7-2, the J gene TRBJ1-5, with 9 nucleotides matching TRBD1. The CDR3 has 18 amino acids. The V gene's germline CDR1 is SGHTA and CDR2 FQGNSA. Trimming removed 0 bases from V and 5 bases from J; junction bases left unmatched: 11. DNA of the CDR3: TGTGCCAGCAGCTTAGCGCTTTCCGGGACAGGGTTTTATCAGCCCCAGCATTTT. Protein sequence: CASSLALSGTGFYQPQHF.

This sequence joins TRBV6-9 and TRBJ1-5; D is uncertain. V gave up 6 bases and J gave up 0 bases, with 6 bases separating them. There are 13 residues in the CDR3. The germline CDR1 and CDR2 sequences are MNHGY and SVAAGI. CDR3 region: CASRLDSNQPQHF. DNA of the CDR3: TGTGCCAGCAGGTTGGATAGCAATCAGCCCCAGCATTTT.

The V gene is TRBV27, the J gene TRBJ1-2; D not certain. Germline CDR1 and CDR2: MNHEY and SMNVEV (reference sequence). The CDR3 has 17 amino acids. Trimming removed 1 base at V and 5 bases at J, with 20 bases between. DNA for the CDR3: TGTGCCAGCAGTTTATATCCCACCAGGACGGATTTTTATGGCTACACCTTC. It encodes CASSLYPTRTDFYGYTF.

The chain couples TRBV25-1 to TRBJ1-3; unclear D gene. V lost 5 bases to trimming and J lost 0 bases, with 14 bases between them. This CDR3 has 16 amino acids. Germline loops: CDR1 MGHDK, CDR2 SYGVNS. The CDR3 is CASSLGYGLSGNTIYF. The DNA of the CDR3 is TGTGCCAGCAGTCTGGGTTACGGTCTCTCTGGAAACACCATATATTTT.

This sequence joins TRBV6-5 and TRBJ1-2; tentatively, D is TRBD1 (5 bases). The CDR3 length is 14 residues. CDR1 MNHEY and CDR2 SVGAGI come from the germline V gene. Trimming stripped 4 bases from V and 6 bases from J, with 15 bases between. CDR3 loop: CASSFTGGEDGYTF. In DNA form, the CDR3 reads TGTGCCAGCAGTTTTACAGGCGGGGAGGATGGCTACACCTTC.

The genes are TRBV7-6 and TRBJ2-2, with D uncertain. Germline CDR1 reads SGHVS; CDR2 reads FNYEAQ. The length of the CDR3 is 15 residues. V gave up 5 bases and J gave up 5 bases, with 15 bases separating them. The CDR3 loop is CASSPRYGVTGELFF. The CDR3 DNA reads as TGTGCCAGCAGCCCCCGCTATGGGGTTACCGGGGAGCTGTTTTTT.

The CDR3, as DNA: TGTGCCTGGAGGGGCGCGAGCTCCTACAATGAGCAGTTCTTC. Translating gives CAWRGASSYNEQFF. V usage is TRBV30 and J usage is TRBJ2-1; D is undetermined. CDR3 length equals 14 residues. In germline, CDR1 is GTSNPN, CDR2 SVGIG (reference sequence). The V and J ends lost 3 bases and 0 bases respectively, with 9 bases between them.

The chain couples TRBV7-6 to TRBJ2-7; TRBD2 aligns across 7 bases. CDR3 length: 15 residues. CDR1 and CDR2 (germline): SGHVS, FNYEAQ. J gave up 7 bases and V 1 base, and 10 bases lay outside the gene matches. CDR3 sequence: CASSLVGGSNREQYF. Written as DNA, the CDR3 is TGTGCCAGCAGCTTAGTCGGCGGGAGTAACCGGGAGCAGTACTTC.

The V and J genes are TRBV10-3 and TRBJ2-7, with D hard to call. Germline CDR1 ENHRY, CDR2 SYGVKD. Trimming cost V 2 bases and J 0 bases, with 20 bases left between them. The CDR3 length is 18 residues. CDR3 loop: CAISEESQWGRSSYEQYF. The CDR3 nucleotides read TGTGCCATCAGTGAGGAGTCGCAATGGGGTCGCAGCTCCTACGAGCAGTACTTC.

This chain joins TRBV29-1 and TRBJ1-3, with D uncertain. Trimming removed 5 bases at V and 0 bases at J, with 11 bases between. Germline loops: CDR1 SQVTM, CDR2 ANQGSEA. This CDR3 region has 14 residues. CDR3 nucleotide sequence: TGCAGCGTTCTCGACCGCCGCTCTGGAAACACCATATATTTT. Translating it yields CSVLDRRSGNTIYF.

The genes are TRBV7-3 and TRBJ2-1; 10 bases agree with TRBD2. This CDR3 has 18 residues. Trimming at V came to 5 bases and at J to 3 bases, leaving 13 bases not matched to a gene. In germline, CDR1 is SGHTA, CDR2 FQGTGA. Here the CDR3 DNA reads TGTGCCAGCAGCCCACTAGGTCTAGCGGGGGAAAACTACAATGAGCAGTTCTTC. Its protein is CASSPLGLAGENYNEQFF. Variable domain in full (rest from reference TRBV7-3 and TRBJ2-1): GAGVSQTPSNKVTEKGKYVELRCDPISGHTALYWYRQSLGQGPEFLIYFQGTGAADDSGLPNDRFFAVRPEGSVSTLKIQRTERGDSAVYLCASSPLGLAGENYNEQFFGPGTRLTVL.

This chain links TRBV20-1 with TRBJ1-2; D remains ambiguous. V shed 3 bases and J shed 4 bases, with 6 bases lying between them. Germline CDR1 reads DFQATT; CDR2 reads SNEGSKA (reference sequence). The CDR3 is 11 residues long. CDR3 DNA: TGCAGTGCTAGTGCAGGCTATGGCTACACCTTC. Its translation: CSASAGYGYTF.

This chain uses TRBV9 with TRBJ2-1, with D perhaps being TRBD1 or TRBD2 (5 bases each). Germline values: CDR1 SGDLS, CDR2 YYNGEE. The CDR3 contains 17 residues. With 3 bases removed from V and 5 bases from J, the gap between germline ends came to 21 bases. CDR3 nucleotide sequence: TGTGCCAGCAGCGCCCGCGAGGGGCGGAGATCTCACAATGAGCAGTTCTTC. Translation: CASSAREGRRSHNEQFF.

The chain carries TRBV2 and TRBJ2-2; 8 nucleotides align to TRBD1. V trimming: 5 bases; J trimming: 4 bases; junction bases outside the gene matches: 12. The germline gives CDR1 SNHLY, CDR2 FYNNEI. The CDR3 runs to 17 residues. The CDR3 sequence: CASSPELWTGSTGELFF. The CDR3 nucleotides are TGTGCCAGCAGTCCCGAACTGTGGACAGGGAGCACCGGGGAGCTGTTTTTT.

The chain recombines TRBV28 with TRBJ2-2; D possibly uses TRBD1 or TRBD2 (5 bases each). With 7 bases removed from V and 4 bases from J, the gap between germline ends came to 22 bases. This CDR3 region has 17 residues. Germline V CDR1 and CDR2: MDHEN, SYDVKM. DNA of the CDR3: TGTGCCAGCATCGGGAATTGGGAGCAGGGTGGCACCGGGGAGCTGTTTTTT. Amino acid sequence: CASIGNWEQGGTGELFF.

This rearrangement joins TRBV21-1 to TRBJ1-2; the table's TRBD1 call for D was not verified on the DNA. TRBV21-1 is designated a pseudogene. The CDR3 length is 18 residues. The CDR3 sequence: CASSKSRMGPNYNYGYTF. For the CDR3, the DNA is TGTGCCAGCAGCAAATCAAGGATGGGGCCGAACTATAACTATGGCTACACCTTC.

The rearrangement links TRBV23-1 to TRBJ1-3, with a possible D match to TRBD1 (6 bases). TRBV23-1 falls under the ORF class, with uncertain function. There are 15 residues in the CDR3. The V and J ends lost 7 bases and 0 bases respectively, with 13 bases between them. CDR3 residues: CASTGTLTSGNTIYF. As DNA, the CDR3 is TGCGCCAGCACCGGGACATTAACCTCTGGAAACACCATATATTTT.

The V call is TRBV5-6, the J call TRBJ2-7; D tentatively reads TRBD1 or TRBD2 (5 bases each). With 4 bases removed from V and 6 bases from J, the gap between germline ends came to 14 bases. CDR3 length equals 13 residues. From germline, CDR1 is SGHDT and CDR2 YYEEEE. In DNA form, the CDR3 reads TGTGCCAGCAGCCCGGGACCGGCCATCGAGCAGTACTTC. Amino acid sequence: CASSPGPAIEQYF.

This chain links TRBV7-9 with TRBJ2-3, with 12 bases identical to TRBD2. Germline V lookup: CDR1 SEHNR, CDR2 FQNEAQ (reference sequence). Trimming at V came to 6 bases and at J to 5 bases, leaving 0 bases not matched to a gene. CDR3 size: 13 residues. The CDR3 sequence is CASRGLAGDTQYF. The DNA of the CDR3 is TGTGCCAGCAGGGGACTAGCGGGAGATACGCAGTATTTT.

The rearrangement joins TRBV19 to TRBJ1-4, with D possibly being TRBD1 (5 bases). This CDR3 has 11 amino acids. The V end lost 9 bases, the J end lost 6 bases, and 8 bases lay between the germline ends. The germline V gene encodes CDR1 LNHDA and CDR2 SQIVND (reference sequence). The chain's CDR3 is CASRDYEKLFF. The CDR3 coding sequence is TGTGCCAGCCGGGACTATGAAAAACTGTTTTTT.

This clone was observed once. The V call is TRBV5-1, the J call TRBJ2-7; 12 nucleotides match TRBD2. CDR3 length: 16 amino acids. The V gene's germline CDR1 is SGHRS and CDR2 YFSETQ. V lost 4 bases to trimming and J lost 1 base; unmatched junction nucleotides: 6. The CDR3 DNA is TGCGCCAGCAGCCACGGGACTAGCGGGTTATCCTACGAGCAGTACTTC. Translated, it gives CASSHGTSGLSYEQYF.

The chain links TRBV27 to TRBJ1-1, with 7 bases fitting TRBD1. The ends lost 3 bases at V and 6 bases at J; junction bases unmatched: 7. Germline loops: CDR1 MNHEY, CDR2 SMNVEV (reference sequence). This CDR3 comprises 14 residues. The DNA of the CDR3 is TGTGCCAGCAGTTTGCAGGGGGTAACGCCTGAAGCTTTCTTT. Translating it yields CASSLQGVTPEAFF.

V usage is TRBV6-6 and J usage is TRBJ2-6; D is unclear. This CDR3 has 15 residues. Germline V gives CDR1 MNHNY, CDR2 SVGAGI (reference sequence). With 7 bases removed from V and 0 bases from J, the gap between germline ends came to 10 bases. Here the CDR3 DNA reads TGTGCCAGCACCGGGTCCATCTCTGGGGCCAACGTCCTGACTTTC. It specifies CASTGSISGANVLTF.